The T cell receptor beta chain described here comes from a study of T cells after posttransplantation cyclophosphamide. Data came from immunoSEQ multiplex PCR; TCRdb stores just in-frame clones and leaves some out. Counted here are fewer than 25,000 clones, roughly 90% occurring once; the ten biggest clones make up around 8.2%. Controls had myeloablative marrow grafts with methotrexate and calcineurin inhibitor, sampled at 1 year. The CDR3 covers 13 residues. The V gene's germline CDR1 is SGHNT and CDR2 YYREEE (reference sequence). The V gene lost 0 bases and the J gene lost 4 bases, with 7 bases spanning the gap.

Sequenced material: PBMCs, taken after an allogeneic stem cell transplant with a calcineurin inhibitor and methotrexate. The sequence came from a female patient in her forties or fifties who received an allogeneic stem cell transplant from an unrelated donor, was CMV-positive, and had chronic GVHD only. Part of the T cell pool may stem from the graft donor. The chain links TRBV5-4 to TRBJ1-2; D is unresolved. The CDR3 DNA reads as TGTGCCAGCAGCTTGGCCGCAGGCTATGGCTACACCTTC. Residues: CASSLAAGYGYTF.